Listed below are T cell receptor beta chains from one sample, sequenced in a study of cytomegalovirus exposure and HLA in healthy donors. Produced via immunoSEQ multiplex PCR; TCRdb's table is partial and in-frame only. The data show over 150,000 clones, about 69% seen once. The specimen was PBMCs. Receptors were obtained from a male donor in good health and CMV-seronegative. CDR3s include the opening cysteine and the closing phenylalanine or tryptophan. Each record gives: clone size, CDR3 length, J gene, D gene, V gene, CDR3 DNA, CDR3 protein. A D gene is named only where the DNA matches it firmly. Size is stated for part of the rows, as once, few or many counts, or as a class when the clone is expanded.

clone_size: NA
cdr3_length: 15
j_call: TRBJ1-2
d_call: NA
v_call: TRBV14
cdr3_nt: TGTGCCAGCAGCCAGGGCAGGGGATACAACTATGGCTACACCTTC
cdr3_aa: CASSQGRGYNYGYTF

clone_size: NA
cdr3_length: 16
j_call: TRBJ1-2
d_call: TRBD1
v_call: TRBV6-6
cdr3_nt: TGTGCCAGCAGCCTTCGACGTTCTCAGGGGGCCTATGGCTACACCTTC
cdr3_aa: CASSLRRSQGAYGYTF

clone_size: NA
cdr3_length: 13
j_call: TRBJ2-1
d_call: TRBD2
v_call: TRBV29-1
cdr3_nt: TGCAGCGGAACTAGCGCATCCTACAATGAGCAGTTCTTC
cdr3_aa: CSGTSASYNEQFF

clone_size: few
cdr3_length: 15
j_call: TRBJ1-2
d_call: NA
v_call: TRBV7-9
cdr3_nt: TGTGCCAGCAGCCCCTGGGACATCTCTAACTATGGCTACACCTTC
cdr3_aa: CASSPWDISNYGYTF

clone_size: few
cdr3_length: 14
j_call: TRBJ1-5
d_call: NA
v_call: TRBV2
cdr3_nt: TGTGCCAGCAGGGCACCGGGACTAACTCAGCCCCAGCATTTT
cdr3_aa: CASRAPGLTQPQHF

clone_size: NA
cdr3_length: 16
j_call: TRBJ1-1
d_call: NA
v_call: TRBV6-5
cdr3_nt: TGTGCCAGCAGTTACGAGTCAGCGGCGGGGAACACTGAAGCTTTCTTT
cdr3_aa: CASSYESAAGNTEAFF

clone_size: NA
cdr3_length: 17
j_call: TRBJ1-1
d_call: NA
v_call: TRBV4-3
cdr3_nt: TGCGCCAGCAGCCAAGAATATTGGTCAGGGGCGCGTACTGAAGCTTTCTTT
cdr3_aa: CASSQEYWSGARTEAFF

clone_size: NA
cdr3_length: 12
j_call: TRBJ2-1
d_call: NA
v_call: TRBV9
cdr3_nt: TGTGCCAGCAGCGTAAGGGGACAAGAGCAGTTCTTC
cdr3_aa: CASSVRGQEQFF

clone_size: once
cdr3_length: 15
j_call: TRBJ1-3
d_call: NA
v_call: TRBV6-6
cdr3_nt: TGTGCCAGCAGTTCCCCGGTCTACTCTGGAAACACCATATATTTT
cdr3_aa: CASSSPVYSGNTIYF

clone_size: NA
cdr3_length: 12
j_call: TRBJ1-1
d_call: TRBD1
v_call: TRBV6-1
cdr3_nt: TGTGCCAGCAGTTATGGACAGGGTGAAGCTTTCTTT
cdr3_aa: CASSYGQGEAFF

clone_size: NA
cdr3_length: 13
j_call: TRBJ1-2
d_call: NA
v_call: TRBV6-5
cdr3_nt: TGTGCCAGCAGTTTGGCAGGGGTGAATGGCTACACCTTC
cdr3_aa: CASSLAGVNGYTF

clone_size: few
cdr3_length: 14
j_call: TRBJ2-7
d_call: TRBD2
v_call: TRBV7-9
cdr3_nt: TGTGCCAGCACAAGGCGGGAGTCCCAATACGAGCAGTACTTC
cdr3_aa: CASTRRESQYEQYF

clone_size: many
cdr3_length: 12
j_call: TRBJ1-2
d_call: NA
v_call: TRBV30
cdr3_nt: TGTGCCTGGAGTATATATGGGAGTGGCTACACCTTC
cdr3_aa: CAWSIYGSGYTF

clone_size: few
cdr3_length: 13
j_call: TRBJ1-2
d_call: NA
v_call: TRBV5-1
cdr3_nt: TGCGCCAGCAGCTTGGACGGGAACTATGGCTACACCTTC
cdr3_aa: CASSLDGNYGYTF

clone_size: NA
cdr3_length: 13
j_call: TRBJ2-2
d_call: TRBD2
v_call: TRBV28
cdr3_nt: TGTGCCAGTCTAGCGGGAGTTATCGGGGAGCTGTTTTTT
cdr3_aa: CASLAGVIGELFF

clone_size: few
cdr3_length: 16
j_call: TRBJ1-2
d_call: TRBD1
v_call: TRBV27
cdr3_nt: TGTGCCAGCAGTTTATCGAGGACAGGGGGCGGCTATGGCTACACCTTC
cdr3_aa: CASSLSRTGGGYGYTF

clone_size: NA
cdr3_length: 15
j_call: TRBJ2-1
d_call: TRBD2
v_call: TRBV19
cdr3_nt: TGTGCCAGTAGTATTGGGACTAGGCCCCCTATCACGGAGTTCTTC
cdr3_aa: CASSIGTRPPITEFF

clone_size: NA
cdr3_length: 16
j_call: TRBJ2-7
d_call: TRBD2
v_call: TRBV28
cdr3_nt: TGTGCCAGCAGTCCCCCATGGGCTAGCGGGAGACGGGAGCAGTACTTC
cdr3_aa: CASSPPWASGRREQYF

clone_size: NA
cdr3_length: 14
j_call: TRBJ2-4
d_call: NA
v_call: TRBV4-1
cdr3_nt: TGCGCCAGCAGCCAATACAGTACCAAAAACATTCAGTACTTC
cdr3_aa: CASSQYSTKNIQYF

clone_size: NA
cdr3_length: 15
j_call: TRBJ1-2
d_call: NA
v_call: TRBV15
cdr3_nt: TGTGCCACCAGCCTCCGTGGGGGCGGAGAAGGGGGCTACACCTTC
cdr3_aa: CATSLRGGGEGGYTF